These 29 T cell receptor beta chains were all obtained from the same sample, sequenced in a study of PD-L1 blockade in urothelial cancer. Only in-frame clones appear in the TCRdb table, and some are missing; sequencing was by immunoSEQ multiplex PCR. The data show 90,000 to 120,000 clones, around 85% seen once. Sequenced here: PBMCs, sampled around atezolizumab (anti-PD-L1) treatment. All receptors come from a middle-aged man with urothelial cancer.

The chain links TRBV27 to TRBJ2-3; the D gene is possibly TRBD1 (6 bases). Trimming left V 4 bases short and J 4 bases short, with 12 bases between. Germline CDR1 MNHEY, CDR2 SMNVEV (reference sequence). The CDR3 extends over 14 amino acids. CDR3 residues: CASSWRRGSDTQYF. In DNA, the CDR3 is TGTGCCAGCAGTTGGCGAAGGGGGTCAGATACGCAGTATTTT.

The gene calls are TRBV7-2 and TRBJ2-7; D ambiguous. V gave up 4 bases and J gave up 3 bases, with 4 bases separating them. The CDR3 has 11 amino acids. Per the germline V gene, CDR1 is SGHTA and CDR2 is FQGNSA. The CDR3 DNA reads TGTGCCAGCAGCTCCCTCTACGAGCAGTACTTC. It yields the protein CASSSLYEQYF.

The chain combines TRBV28 with TRBJ2-3; D gene unclear. With 9 bases removed from V and 12 bases from J, the gap between germline ends came to 10 bases. In germline, CDR1 is MDHEN, CDR2 SYDVKM. The CDR3 contains 9 residues. CDR3 bases: TGTGCCAGATCGCACAGTCAGTATTTT. Residues: CARSHSQYF.

The chain employs TRBV14 and TRBJ1-6; D may be TRBD1 (6 bases). This CDR3 contains 16 residues. V gave up 4 bases and J gave up 6 bases, with 16 bases separating them. Germline V CDR1 and CDR2: SGHDN, FVKESK. As DNA, the CDR3 is TGTGCCAGCAGCCCCCAGCCGGGACACCTTAATTCACCCCTCCACTTT. This translates into CASSPQPGHLNSPLHF.

The chain employs TRBV28 and TRBJ1-2; the match to TRBD1 covers 10 bases. Per the germline V gene, CDR1 is MDHEN and CDR2 is SYDVKM. This CDR3 has 13 residues. After removal of 6 bases from V and 8 bases from J, the junction contained 6 bases not matched to a gene. CDR3 sequence: CASRGDRGYGYTF. CDR3 in DNA: TGTGCCAGCAGGGGGGACAGGGGATACGGCTACACCTTC.

The rearrangement joins TRBV28 to TRBJ2-5; D ambiguous. Trimming took off 6 bases at V and 5 bases at J, with 13 bases between the two ends. Germline V CDR1 and CDR2: MDHEN, SYDVKM. This CDR3 has 13 residues. The CDR3, as DNA: TGTGCCAGCAGATGGCCAAATTCGGAGACCCAGTACTTC. This codes for CASRWPNSETQYF.

In regard to this clone: The same CDR3 also results from other DNA sequences found in this sample. The chain joins TRBV7-2 to TRBJ2-7, with D unclear. This CDR3 spans 13 amino acids. Trimming pared 3 bases from V and 2 bases from J, leaving 8 bases between. CDR1 and CDR2 (germline): SGHTA, FQGNSA. The CDR3 sequence: CASSFGLAYEQYF. CDR3 in DNA: TGTGCCAGCAGCTTTGGCCTAGCCTACGAGCAGTACTTC.

This chain uses TRBV5-8 with TRBJ2-5; a possible D gene is TRBD2 (5 bases). The V end was cut by 0 bases, the J end by 5 bases, with 17 bases between. Germline CDR1 reads SGHTS; CDR2 reads YDEGEE. CDR3 length equals 16 residues. The CDR3 nucleotides read TGTGCCAGCAGCTTGGGAGCCACTAGAATTGGGGAGACCCAGTACTTC. Translating gives CASSLGATRIGETQYF. The full variable domain, its missing parts supplied by reference TRBV5-8 and TRBJ2-5, is EAGVTQSPTHLIKTRGQQATLRCSPISGHTSVYWYQQALGLGLQFLLWYDEGEERNRGNFPPRFSGRQFPNYSSELNVNALELEDSALYLCASSLGATRIGETQYFGPGTRLLVL.

The chain uses TRBV5-1 and TRBJ2-3, with TRBD2 matching over 9 bases. Germline CDR1 and CDR2: SGHRS and YFSETQ. This CDR3 spans 16 amino acids. The V segment lost 5 bases and the J segment 5 bases; nucleotides outside the gene matches: 12. Here the CDR3 reads CASRPGGLAIGDTQYF. The CDR3 nucleotides are TGCGCCAGCAGACCCGGCGGACTAGCGATTGGAGATACGCAGTATTTT.

The chain couples TRBV27 to TRBJ2-2, with 14 positions matching TRBD2. Germline values: CDR1 MNHEY, CDR2 SMNVEV (reference sequence). Germline trimming cut 3 bases from V and 6 bases from J; bases unmatched to any gene: 3. The CDR3 is 16 amino acids. The CDR3 loop reads CASSFRLAGGAGELFF. The CDR3 coding sequence is TGTGCCAGCAGTTTCAGACTAGCGGGGGGGGCCGGGGAGCTGTTTTTT.

V usage is TRBV9 and J usage is TRBJ1-6; D not resolved. The CDR3 covers 16 residues. V was cut by 0 bases and J by 5 bases, with 12 bases left in between. CDR1 SGDLS and CDR2 YYNGEE come from the germline V gene. The CDR3 sequence is CASSVGVVLDNSPLHF. The CDR3 bases are TGTGCCAGCAGCGTAGGAGTGGTATTGGATAATTCACCCCTCCACTTT.

The chain combines TRBV27 with TRBJ2-1, with a tentative D call TRBD2 (6 bases). CDR1 is MNHEY, CDR2 SMNVEV, per germline (reference sequence). V shed 3 bases and J shed 10 bases, with 10 bases lying between them. The CDR3 runs to 12 residues. Here the CDR3 DNA reads TGTGCCAGCAGTTTCTGGGGAGGCGAGCAGTTCTTC. Residues: CASSFWGGEQFF.

The chain combines TRBV2 with TRBJ2-5; TRBD2 matches at 10 bases. Per the germline V gene, CDR1 is SNHLY and CDR2 is FYNNEI. V dropped 7 bases and J dropped 1; count of bases not matched to a gene: 12. The CDR3 extends over 17 amino acids. The DNA for the CDR3 is TGTGCCAGCACCGACGGGTTAGCGGGAGGCCTCCAAGAGACCCAGTACTTC. Translated: CASTDGLAGGLQETQYF.

CDR3 coding DNA: TGTGCCAGCACCCCAGGGGGCGTTGGGATGAATCAGCCCCAGCATTTT. The encoded protein is CASTPGGVGMNQPQHF. J is TRBJ1-5 and V is TRBV5-8; TRBD1 matches at 8 bases. Germline-derived CDR1 and CDR2 are SGHTS and YDEGEE. J gave up 4 bases and V 6 bases, and 12 bases lay outside the gene matches. This CDR3 is 16 amino acids long.

The chain carries TRBV11-2 and TRBJ2-1; 8 nucleotides agree with TRBD2. The CDR3 runs 14 residues. Germline lookup yields CDR1 SGHAT and CDR2 FQNNGV. Germline trimming cut 5 bases from V and 12 bases from J; bases unmatched to any gene: 12. CDR3 region: CASSPATSGKGQFF. The CDR3 region has the DNA TGTGCCAGCAGCCCGGCCACTAGCGGAAAGGGGCAGTTCTTC.

The rearrangement uses TRBV19 and TRBJ2-7; 7 positions match TRBD1. The germline CDR1 and CDR2 sequences are LNHDA and SQIVND (reference sequence). The V and J ends lost 6 bases and 3 bases, in that order; junction bases with no gene match: 11. The CDR3 runs 15 residues. In DNA form, the CDR3 reads TGTGCCAGTAGGCCCACCGGGACAGACGGCTACGAGCAGTACTTC. Residues: CASRPTGTDGYEQYF.

V usage is TRBV2 and J usage is TRBJ1-5, with 9 nucleotides matching TRBD1. The germline V gene encodes CDR1 SNHLY and CDR2 FYNNEI. The CDR3 runs to 15 residues. Trimming removed 6 bases from V and 7 bases from J; junction bases left unmatched: 10. The CDR3 reads CASSLTTGGRQPQHF. CDR3 nucleotide sequence: TGTGCCAGCAGCCTCACAACAGGGGGCAGGCAGCCCCAGCATTTT.

The chain is built from TRBV19 and TRBJ2-3; 7 bases map to TRBD1. The germline CDR1 and CDR2 sequences are LNHDA and SQIVND (reference sequence). J was trimmed by 0 bases and V by 3 bases; bases with no gene match: 6. The CDR3 is made up of 16 amino acids. The CDR3 DNA follows: TGTGCCAGTAGTATTGAGGGGGCCACTAGCACAGATACGCAGTATTTT. As protein: CASSIEGATSTDTQYF.

The chain combines TRBV15 with TRBJ1-4; 9 nucleotides match TRBD1. After removal of 1 base from V and 8 bases from J, the junction contained 11 bases not matched to a gene. The CDR3 runs 17 residues. Germline V gene lookup returns CDR1 LNHNV and CDR2 YYDKDF (reference sequence). CDR3 DNA: TGTGCCACCAGCAGAGTGAAGGGGACAGGGCTACGAGAAAAACTGTTTTTT. It is translated as CATSRVKGTGLREKLFF.

The chain joins TRBV28 to TRBJ2-6; D not resolved. The CDR3 is 13 amino acids. Germline CDR1 MDHEN, CDR2 SYDVKM. The V end lost 6 bases, the J end lost 1 base, and 4 bases lay between the germline ends. The CDR3 sequence: CASRISGANVLTF. CDR3 nucleotide sequence: TGTGCCAGCAGAATATCTGGGGCCAACGTCCTGACTTTC.

This chain connects TRBV28 to TRBJ2-2; the match to TRBD2 covers 14 bases. In germline, CDR1 is MDHEN, CDR2 SYDVKM. Unmatched junction bases numbered 8, after V lost 7 bases and J lost 4 bases. The CDR3 is 17 amino acids. This chain's CDR3 is CASTGTSGSSGTGELFF. The CDR3 DNA is TGTGCCAGCACCGGGACTAGCGGGAGCAGTGGCACCGGGGAGCTGTTTTTT.

The chain links TRBV30 to TRBJ2-6, with unresolved D. The CDR3 loop spans 15 amino acids. V was pared by 3 bases and J by 0 bases, with 9 bases between. Germline CDR1 GTSNPN, CDR2 SVGIG (reference sequence). The CDR3 is CAWSLIISGANVLTF. The DNA for the CDR3 is TGTGCCTGGAGCTTAATTATCTCTGGGGCCAACGTCCTGACTTTC. The full variable domain, in which reference TRBV30 and TRBJ2-6 provide the parts outside the CDR3, is SQTIHQWPATLVQPVGSPLSLECTVEGTSNPNLYWYRQAAGRGLQLLFYSVGIGQISSEVPQNLSASRPQDRQFILSSKKLLLSDSGFYLCAWSLIISGANVLTFGAGSRLTVL.

The chain recombines TRBV6-1 with TRBJ2-1; D call uncertain. The CDR3 length is 15 residues. Germline CDR1 is MNHNS and CDR2 is SASEGT. The V gene lost 7 bases and the J gene lost 0 bases, with 13 bases spanning the gap. In DNA form, the CDR3 reads TGTGCCAGCACCGAAGCGAGGAGCTCCTACAATGAGCAGTTCTTC. Amino acid sequence: CASTEARSSYNEQFF.

J is TRBJ2-3 and V is TRBV10-1, with 14 positions matching TRBD2. Germline V gene sequence: CDR1 WNHNN, CDR2 SYGVQD (reference sequence). The CDR3 is made up of 15 amino acids. J was trimmed by 4 bases and V by 4 bases; bases with no gene match: 1. The CDR3 sequence is CASSGTSGRSDTQYF. CDR3 DNA: TGCGCCAGCAGTGGGACTAGCGGGAGGTCAGATACGCAGTATTTT.

This chain connects TRBV7-8 to TRBJ1-1, with 7 bases lining up with TRBD1. V gave up 0 bases and J gave up 5 bases; unmatched junction bases: 6. There are 15 residues in the CDR3. CDR1 is SGHVS, CDR2 FQNEAQ, per germline. CDR3 loop: CASSLAVGGRTEAFF. The DNA of the CDR3 is TGTGCCAGCAGCTTAGCTGTAGGGGGCAGGACTGAAGCTTTCTTT.

The gene calls are TRBV2 and TRBJ2-7, with 12 bases fitting TRBD2. V shed 6 bases, J shed 5 bases, and the junction held 5 bases outside the gene matches. The CDR3 length is 14 residues. CDR1 and CDR2 from the germline V gene are SNHLY and FYNNEI. CDR3 amino acids: CASRTSGSIHEQYF. In DNA form, the CDR3 reads TGTGCCAGCAGGACTAGCGGGAGTATACACGAGCAGTACTTC.

This rearrangement joins TRBV2 to TRBJ1-2, with TRBD1 matching over 8 bases. Germline-derived CDR1 and CDR2 are SNHLY and FYNNEI. The CDR3 spans 13 residues. V lost 6 bases and J lost 5; bases outside the gene matches: 5. Here the CDR3 reads CASRTGGPYGYTF. The CDR3 DNA is TGTGCCAGCAGAACAGGGGGACCTTATGGCTACACCTTC.

V and J are TRBV7-9 and TRBJ1-5, with 7 bases matching TRBD1. Germline-derived CDR1 and CDR2 are SEHNR and FQNEAQ (reference sequence). J was trimmed by 4 bases and V by 4 bases; bases with no gene match: 7. CDR3 length: 15 amino acids. The CDR3 loop reads CASSSTGQRNQPQHF. CDR3 nucleotide sequence: TGTGCCAGCAGCTCAACGGGACAGAGAAATCAGCCCCAGCATTTT.

This clone was observed a single time. This chain joins TRBV5-8 and TRBJ2-5; 14 nucleotides align to TRBD2. The germline V gene has CDR1 SGHTS and CDR2 YDEGEE. CDR3 length: 19 amino acids. J gave up 2 bases and V 3 bases, and 12 bases lay outside the gene matches. The CDR3 region has the DNA TGTGCCAGCAGCTCCCCCCCGGGACTAGCGGGAGAAGGACAAGAGACCCAGTACTTC. Its translation: CASSSPPGLAGEGQETQYF.